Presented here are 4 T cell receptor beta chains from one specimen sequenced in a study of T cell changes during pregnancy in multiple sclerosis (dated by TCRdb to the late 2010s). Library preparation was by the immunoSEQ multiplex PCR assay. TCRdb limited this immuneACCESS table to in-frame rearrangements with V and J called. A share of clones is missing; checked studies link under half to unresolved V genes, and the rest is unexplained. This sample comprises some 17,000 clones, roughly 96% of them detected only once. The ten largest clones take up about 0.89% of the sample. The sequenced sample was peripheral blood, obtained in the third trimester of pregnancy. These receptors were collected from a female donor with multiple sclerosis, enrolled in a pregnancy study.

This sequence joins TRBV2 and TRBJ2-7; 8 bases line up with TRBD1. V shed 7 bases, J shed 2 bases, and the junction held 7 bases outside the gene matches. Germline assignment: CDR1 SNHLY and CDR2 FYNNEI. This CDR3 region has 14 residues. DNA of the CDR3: TGTGCCAGCACCACGGGACAGGCGGCCTACGAGCAGTACTTC. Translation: CASTTGQAAYEQYF.

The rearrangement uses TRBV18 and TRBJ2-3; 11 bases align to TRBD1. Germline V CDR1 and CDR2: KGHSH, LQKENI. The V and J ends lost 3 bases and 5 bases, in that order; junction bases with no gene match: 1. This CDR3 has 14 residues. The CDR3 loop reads CASSPGTGGDTQYF. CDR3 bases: TGTGCCAGCTCACCGGGGACAGGGGGAGATACGCAGTATTTT.

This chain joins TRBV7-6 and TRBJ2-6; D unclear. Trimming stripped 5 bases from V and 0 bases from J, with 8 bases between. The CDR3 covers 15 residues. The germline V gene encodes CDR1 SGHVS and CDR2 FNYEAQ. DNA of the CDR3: TGTGCCAGCAGCCCCATGTTCTCTGGGGCCAACGTCCTGACTTTC. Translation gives CASSPMFSGANVLTF.

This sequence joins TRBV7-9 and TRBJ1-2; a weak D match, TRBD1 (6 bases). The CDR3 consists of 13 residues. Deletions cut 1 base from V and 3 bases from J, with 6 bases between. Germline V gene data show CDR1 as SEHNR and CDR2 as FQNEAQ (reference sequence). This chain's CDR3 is CASSLDRDYGYTF. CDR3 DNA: TGTGCCAGCAGCTTAGACAGGGACTATGGCTACACCTTC.